What follows describes a single T cell receptor (beta chain). This sample is drawn from a study of blood T cell repertoires in COVID-19. Study details: The analysed material was cDNA or gDNA that came from T cells, B-cell-depleted T cells, or PBMCs.

The CDR3 runs 14 residues. Germline lookup yields CDR1 SGHNT and CDR2 YENEEA. V was cut by 5 bases and J by 0 bases, with 8 bases left in between. TCRdb's table, derived via immunoSEQ multiplex PCR, lists solely in-frame clones and lacks some. The sample lists around 300,000 clones; approximately 91% were seen once. Sequencing used peripheral blood. This sequence originates from a woman between 40 and 50 years old who had recovered from COVID-19. The rearrangement uses TRBV11-3 and TRBJ1-3; tentatively, D is TRBD1 (5 bases). The chain's CDR3 is CASSPGHSGNTIYF. Written as DNA, the CDR3 is TGTGCCAGCAGCCCTGGACACTCTGGAAACACCATATATTTT.